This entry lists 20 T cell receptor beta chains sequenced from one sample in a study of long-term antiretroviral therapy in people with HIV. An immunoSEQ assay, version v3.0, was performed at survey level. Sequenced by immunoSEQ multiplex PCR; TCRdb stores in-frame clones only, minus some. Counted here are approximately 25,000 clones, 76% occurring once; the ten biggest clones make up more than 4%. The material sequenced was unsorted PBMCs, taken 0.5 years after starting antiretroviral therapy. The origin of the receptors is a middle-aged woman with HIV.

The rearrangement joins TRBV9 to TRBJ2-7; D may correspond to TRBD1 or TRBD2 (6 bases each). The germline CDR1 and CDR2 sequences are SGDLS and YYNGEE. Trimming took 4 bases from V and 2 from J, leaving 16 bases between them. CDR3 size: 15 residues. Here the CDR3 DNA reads TGTGCCAGCAGCCCCGCGCCAGGGGAGGCCTACGAGCAGTACTTC. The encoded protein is CASSPAPGEAYEQYF.

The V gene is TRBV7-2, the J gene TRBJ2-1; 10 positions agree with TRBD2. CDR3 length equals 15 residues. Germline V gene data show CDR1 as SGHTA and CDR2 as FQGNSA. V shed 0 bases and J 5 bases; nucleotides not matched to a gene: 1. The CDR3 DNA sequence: TGTGCCAGCAGCTTAGCAGCGGGGGGGCACAATGAGCAGTTCTTC. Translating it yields CASSLAAGGHNEQFF.

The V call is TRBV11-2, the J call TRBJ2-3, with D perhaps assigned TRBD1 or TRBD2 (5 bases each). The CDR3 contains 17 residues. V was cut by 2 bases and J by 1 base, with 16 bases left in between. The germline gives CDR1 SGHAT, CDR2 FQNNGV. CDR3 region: CASSLRLSGQGTDTQYF. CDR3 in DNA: TGTGCCAGCAGCTTAAGGTTGTCGGGGCAAGGCACAGATACGCAGTATTTT.

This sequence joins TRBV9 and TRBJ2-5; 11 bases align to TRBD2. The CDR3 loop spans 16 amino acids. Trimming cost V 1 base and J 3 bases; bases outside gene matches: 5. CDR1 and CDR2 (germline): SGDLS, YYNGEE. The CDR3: CASSVRPSGGKETQYF. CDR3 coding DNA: TGTGCCAGCAGCGTAAGGCCTAGCGGGGGGAAAGAGACCCAGTACTTC.

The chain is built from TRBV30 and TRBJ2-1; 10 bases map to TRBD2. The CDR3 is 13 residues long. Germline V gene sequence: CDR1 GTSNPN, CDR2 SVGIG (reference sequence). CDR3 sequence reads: CASSGGARHEQFF. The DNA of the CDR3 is TGTGCTTCCAGCGGGGGGGCCAGGCATGAGCAGTTCTTC.

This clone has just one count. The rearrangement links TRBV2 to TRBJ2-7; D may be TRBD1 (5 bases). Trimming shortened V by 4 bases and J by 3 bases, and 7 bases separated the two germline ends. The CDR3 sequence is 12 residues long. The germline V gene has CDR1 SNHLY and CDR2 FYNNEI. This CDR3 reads CASSVTDYEQYF. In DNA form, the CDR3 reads TGTGCCAGCAGTGTGACAGACTACGAGCAGTACTTC.

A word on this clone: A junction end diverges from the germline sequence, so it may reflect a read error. CDR3 amino acids: CAWSTSLQETQYF. For the CDR3, the DNA is TGTGCCTGGAGTACTTCACTTCAAGAAACCCAGTACTTC. The gene calls are TRBV30 and TRBJ2-5; no clear D gene. The CDR3 is 13 amino acids. Germline V gives CDR1 GTSNPN, CDR2 SVGIG (reference sequence). Full variable domain (rest looked up from reference TRBV30 and TRBJ2-5): SQTIHQWPATLVQPVGSPLSLECTVEGTSNPNLYWYRQAAGRGLQLLFYSVGIGQISSEVPQNLSASRPQDRQFILSSKKLLLSDSGFYLCAWSTSLQETQYFGPGTRLLVL.

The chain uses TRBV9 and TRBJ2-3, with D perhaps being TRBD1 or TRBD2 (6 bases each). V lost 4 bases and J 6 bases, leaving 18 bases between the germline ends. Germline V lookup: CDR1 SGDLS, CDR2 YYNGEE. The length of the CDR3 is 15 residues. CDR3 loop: CASSPRPGGIDTQYF. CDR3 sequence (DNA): TGTGCCAGCAGCCCCCGTCCCGGGGGCATTGATACGCAGTATTTT.

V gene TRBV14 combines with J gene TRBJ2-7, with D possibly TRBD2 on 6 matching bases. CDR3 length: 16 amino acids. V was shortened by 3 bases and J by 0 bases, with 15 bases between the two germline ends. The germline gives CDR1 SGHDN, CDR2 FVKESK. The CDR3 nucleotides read TGTGCCAGCAGCCAGGGGCGCTCGGGGGTCTCCTACGAGCAGTACTTC. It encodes CASSQGRSGVSYEQYF.

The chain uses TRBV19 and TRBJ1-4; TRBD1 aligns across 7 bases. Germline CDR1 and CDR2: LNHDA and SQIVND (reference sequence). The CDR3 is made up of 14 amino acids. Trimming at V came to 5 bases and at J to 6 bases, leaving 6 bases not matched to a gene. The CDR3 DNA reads TGTGCCAGTAGTCAAAGGGGGCGCGATGAAAAACTGTTTTTT. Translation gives CASSQRGRDEKLFF.

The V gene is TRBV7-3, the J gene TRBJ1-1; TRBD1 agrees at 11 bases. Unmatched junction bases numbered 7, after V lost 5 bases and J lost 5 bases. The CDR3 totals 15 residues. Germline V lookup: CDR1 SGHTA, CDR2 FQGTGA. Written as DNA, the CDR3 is TGTGCCAGCAGCGGGGGGGACAGGGGGAGGACTGAAGCTTTCTTT. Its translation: CASSGGDRGRTEAFF.

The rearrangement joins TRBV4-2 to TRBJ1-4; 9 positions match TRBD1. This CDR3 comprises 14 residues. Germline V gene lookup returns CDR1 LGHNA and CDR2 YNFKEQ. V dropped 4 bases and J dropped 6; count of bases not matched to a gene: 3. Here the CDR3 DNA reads TGTGCCAGCAGCCGAGACAGGGGGTATGAAAAACTGTTTTTT. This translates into CASSRDRGYEKLFF.

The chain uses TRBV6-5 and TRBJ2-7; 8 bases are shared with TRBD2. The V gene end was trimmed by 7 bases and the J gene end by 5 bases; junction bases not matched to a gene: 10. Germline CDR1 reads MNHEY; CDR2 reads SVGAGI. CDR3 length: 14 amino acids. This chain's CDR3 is CASTTGGRGHEQYF. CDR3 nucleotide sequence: TGTGCCAGCACCACGGGGGGGAGGGGCCACGAGCAGTACTTC.

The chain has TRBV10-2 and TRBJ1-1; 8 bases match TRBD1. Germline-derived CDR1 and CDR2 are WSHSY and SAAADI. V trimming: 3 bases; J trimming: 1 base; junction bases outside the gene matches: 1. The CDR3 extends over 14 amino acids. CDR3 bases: TGCGCCAGCAGTGACAGGGGGCGGAACACTGAAGCTTTCTTT. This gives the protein CASSDRGRNTEAFF.

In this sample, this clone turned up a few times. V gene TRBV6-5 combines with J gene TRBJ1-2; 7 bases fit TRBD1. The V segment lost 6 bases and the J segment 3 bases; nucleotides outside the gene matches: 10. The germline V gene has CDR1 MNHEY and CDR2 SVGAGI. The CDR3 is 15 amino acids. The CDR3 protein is CASRLYGGGDYGYTF. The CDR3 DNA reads TGTGCCAGCAGACTCTACGGAGGGGGCGACTATGGCTACACCTTC.

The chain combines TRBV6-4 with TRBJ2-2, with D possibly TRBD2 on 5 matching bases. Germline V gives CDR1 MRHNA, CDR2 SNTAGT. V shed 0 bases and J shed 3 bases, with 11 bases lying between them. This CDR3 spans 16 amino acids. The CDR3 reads CASSDSAGADTGELFF. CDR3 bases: TGTGCCAGCAGTGACTCTGCGGGCGCGGACACCGGGGAGCTGTTTTTT.

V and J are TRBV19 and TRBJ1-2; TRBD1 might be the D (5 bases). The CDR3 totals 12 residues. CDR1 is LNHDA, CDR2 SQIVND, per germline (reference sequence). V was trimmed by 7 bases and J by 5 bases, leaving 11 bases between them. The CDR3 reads CASTNTGYGYTF. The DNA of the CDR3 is TGTGCCAGTACTAATACAGGTTATGGCTACACCTTC.

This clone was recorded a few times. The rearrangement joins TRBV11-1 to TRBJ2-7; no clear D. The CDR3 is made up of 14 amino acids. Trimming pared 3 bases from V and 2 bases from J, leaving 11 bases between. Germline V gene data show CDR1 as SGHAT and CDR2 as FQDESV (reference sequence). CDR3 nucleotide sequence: TGTGCCAGCAGCTTCGGTCCAGGCCCCTACGAGCAGTACTTC. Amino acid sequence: CASSFGPGPYEQYF.

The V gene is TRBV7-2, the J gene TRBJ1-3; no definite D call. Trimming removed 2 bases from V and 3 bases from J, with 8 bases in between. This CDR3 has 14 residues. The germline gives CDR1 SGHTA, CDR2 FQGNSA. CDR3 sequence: CASSLSGRGNTIYF. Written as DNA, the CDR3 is TGTGCCAGCAGCTTATCGGGCCGTGGAAACACCATATATTTT.

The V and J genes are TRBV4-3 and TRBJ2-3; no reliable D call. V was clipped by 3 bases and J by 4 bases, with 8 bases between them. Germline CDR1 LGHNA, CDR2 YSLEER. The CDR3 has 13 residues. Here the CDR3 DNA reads TGCGCCAGCAGCCATCAGGTCCCAGATACGCAGTATTTT. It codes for CASSHQVPDTQYF.